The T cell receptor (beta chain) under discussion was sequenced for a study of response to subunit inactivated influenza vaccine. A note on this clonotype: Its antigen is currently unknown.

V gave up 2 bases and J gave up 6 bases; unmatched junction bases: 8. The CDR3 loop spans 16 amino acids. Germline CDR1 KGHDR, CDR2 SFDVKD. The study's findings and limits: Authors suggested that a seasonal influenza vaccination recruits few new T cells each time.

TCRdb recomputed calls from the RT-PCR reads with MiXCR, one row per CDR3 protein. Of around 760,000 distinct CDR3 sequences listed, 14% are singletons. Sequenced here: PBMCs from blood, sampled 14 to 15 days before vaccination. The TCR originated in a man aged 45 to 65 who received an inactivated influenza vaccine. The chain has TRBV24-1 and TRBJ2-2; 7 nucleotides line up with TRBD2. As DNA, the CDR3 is TGTGCCACCAGTGATTATAGGGCTAGCGGTTCCGGGGAGCTGTTTTTT. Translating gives CATSDYRASGSGELFF.